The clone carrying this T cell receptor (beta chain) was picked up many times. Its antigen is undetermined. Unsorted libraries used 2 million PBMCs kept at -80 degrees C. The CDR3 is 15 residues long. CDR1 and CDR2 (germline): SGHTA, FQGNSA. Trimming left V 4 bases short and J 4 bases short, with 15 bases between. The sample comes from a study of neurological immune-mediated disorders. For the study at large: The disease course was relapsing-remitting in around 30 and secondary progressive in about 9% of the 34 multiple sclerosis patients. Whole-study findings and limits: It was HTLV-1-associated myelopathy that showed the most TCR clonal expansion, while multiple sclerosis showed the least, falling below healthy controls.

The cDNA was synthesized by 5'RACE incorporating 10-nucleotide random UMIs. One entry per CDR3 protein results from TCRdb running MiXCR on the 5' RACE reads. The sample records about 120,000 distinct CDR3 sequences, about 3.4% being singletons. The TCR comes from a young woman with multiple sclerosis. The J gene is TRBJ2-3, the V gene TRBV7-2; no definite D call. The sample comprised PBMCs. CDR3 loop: CASSSRTSTADTQYF. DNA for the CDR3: TGTGCCAGCAGCTCCCGGACCTCCACGGCAGATACGCAGTATTTT.